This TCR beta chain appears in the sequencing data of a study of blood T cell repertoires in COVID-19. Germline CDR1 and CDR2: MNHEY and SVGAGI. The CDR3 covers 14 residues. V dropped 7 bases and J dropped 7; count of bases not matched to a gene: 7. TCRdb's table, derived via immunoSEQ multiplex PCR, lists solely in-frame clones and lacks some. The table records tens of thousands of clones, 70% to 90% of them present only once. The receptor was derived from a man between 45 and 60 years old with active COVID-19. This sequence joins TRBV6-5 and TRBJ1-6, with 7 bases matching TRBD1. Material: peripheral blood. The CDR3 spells CASNGQAPNSPLHF. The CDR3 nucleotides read TGTGCCAGCAATGGACAGGCCCCAAATTCACCCCTCCACTTT.